The text below deals with one T cell receptor beta chain. Seattle's enrolled individuals joined amid active infection and were then monitored longitudinally. These data originate in a study of blood T cell repertoires in COVID-19. The data were produced by immunoSEQ multiplex PCR, yet TCRdb's version contains in-frame clones alone and is incomplete. Counted here are about 330,000 clones, approximately 86% occurring once; the ten biggest clones make up approximately 9.4%. The CDR3 sequence is 15 residues long. The V and J ends lost 2 bases and 4 bases respectively, with 11 bases between them. Germline V lookup: CDR1 KGHSH, CDR2 LQKENI.

The J gene is TRBJ2-2, the V gene TRBV18; a possible D gene is TRBD2 (6 bases). Specimen: peripheral blood. The TCR sequence derives from a man aged 30 to 45 with COVID-19, enrolled during active disease. The CDR3 sequence is CASSPRSGLTGELFF. The CDR3 coding sequence is TGTGCCAGCTCACCAAGATCGGGACTCACCGGGGAGCTGTTTTTT.